The present T cell receptor (beta chain) was sequenced within a study of T cell clonality in common variable immunodeficiency. Profiled with immunoSEQ multiplex PCR; TCRdb holds only in-frame clones, not every one. The sample is made up of about 64,000 clones, none counted only once. The germline V gene encodes CDR1 LNHDA and CDR2 SQIVND (reference sequence). V shed 6 bases and J shed 6 bases, with 19 bases lying between them. The CDR3 contains 15 residues. This clone showed up many times. The antigen is not known. From the germline J gene comes the end of the CDR3, since the read stops 3 residues before it. Study-level points and caveats: Authors noted CVID clonality's cause needs subpopulation repertoire sequencing.

Caucasian heritage predominated among both patients and controls. The chain uses TRBV19 and TRBJ2-3; the D gene is possibly TRBD2 (6 bases). Sequenced material: peripheral blood mononuclear cells. The sequence was collected from a person between 18 and 69 years old in good health. CDR3 amino acids: CASSYRGEVWDTQYF. The sequenced part of the CDR3 DNA is TGTGCCAGTAGCTACCGCGGGGAGGTGTGGGATACG.